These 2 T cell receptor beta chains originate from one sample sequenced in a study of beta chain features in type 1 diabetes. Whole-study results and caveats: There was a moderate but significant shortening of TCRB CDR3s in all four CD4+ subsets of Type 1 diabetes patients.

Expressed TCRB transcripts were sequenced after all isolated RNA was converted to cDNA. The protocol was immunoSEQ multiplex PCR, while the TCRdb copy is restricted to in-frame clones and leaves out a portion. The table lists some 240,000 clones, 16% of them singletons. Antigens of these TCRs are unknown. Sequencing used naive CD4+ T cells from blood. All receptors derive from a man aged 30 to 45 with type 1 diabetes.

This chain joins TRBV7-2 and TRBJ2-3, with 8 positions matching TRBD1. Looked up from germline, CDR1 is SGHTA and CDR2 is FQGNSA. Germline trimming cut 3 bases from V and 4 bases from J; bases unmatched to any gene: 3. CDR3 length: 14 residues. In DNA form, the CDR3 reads TGTGCCAGCAGCTTCCGACAGGGGCCAGATACGCAGTATTTT. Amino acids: CASSFRQGPDTQYF.

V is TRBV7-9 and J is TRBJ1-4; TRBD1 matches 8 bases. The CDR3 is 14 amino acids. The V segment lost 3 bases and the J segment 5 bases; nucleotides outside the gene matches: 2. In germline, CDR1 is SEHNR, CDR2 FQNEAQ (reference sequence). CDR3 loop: CASSLGQANEKLFF. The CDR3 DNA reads TGTGCCAGCAGCTTGGGACAGGCGAATGAAAAACTGTTTTTT.